These 2 T cell receptor beta chains were all obtained from the same sample, sequenced in a study of blood T cell repertoires in COVID-19. The table came from immunoSEQ multiplex PCR; TCRdb's copy has only in-frame clones and leaves some out. The sample lists some 130,000 clones, roughly 72% seen once, with less than 14% in the top ten. The sequenced sample was peripheral blood. All receptors derive from a human donor in a cohort sampled during active COVID-19.

The V call is TRBV12-5, the J call TRBJ2-3; D not resolved. This CDR3 has 17 residues. The V end was cut by 0 bases, the J end by 4 bases, with 17 bases between. Germline V lookup: CDR1 LGHNT, CDR2 FRNRAP. CDR3 bases: TGTGCTAGTGGTTTGGTAAGCATCGTTCGTACGCCAGATACGCAGTATTTT. This encodes CASGLVSIVRTPDTQYF. Supplemented by reference TRBV12-5 and TRBJ2-3, the full variable domain reads DARVTQTPRHKVTEMGQEVTMRCQPILGHNTVFWYRQTMMQGLELLAYFRNRAPLDDSGMPKDRFSAEMPDATLATLKIQPSEPRDSAVYFCASGLVSIVRTPDTQYFGPGTRLTVL.

The V gene is TRBV11-2, the J gene TRBJ1-1; unclear D gene. Trimming left V 1 base short and J 3 bases short, with 9 bases between. Germline V gene data show CDR1 as SGHAT and CDR2 as FQNNGV. This CDR3 spans 14 amino acids. CDR3 DNA sequence: TGTGCCAGCAGCTTAGGCGGTTGGGACACTGAAGCTTTCTTT. Amino acid sequence: CASSLGGWDTEAFF.